Shown below are 16 T cell receptor beta chains from a single sample sequenced in a study of blood T cells in healthy people across ages. The authors ran a second PCR of 7 to 11 cycles using a sample-barcoded 5' primer and a J-beta primer mix. MiXCR, run by TCRdb on the 5' RACE reads, gives a single entry per CDR3 protein. The sample contains some 940,000 distinct CDR3 sequences, almost 30% of which appear only once. These same data were also listed under a study on T cells of mothers and their children.

Input material: blood. These receptors originate from a middle-aged woman in good health.

This clonotype was detected a few times. Sequence at one end of the junction differs from germline and may be a read error. The chain links TRBV6-2 or TRBV6-3 to TRBJ2-7, with 14 bases identical to TRBD2. CDR3 length: 18 amino acids. Germline values: CDR1 MNHEY, CDR2 SVGEGT. The CDR3, as DNA: TGTACCAGCAGTGGCCCCGGGACTAGCGGGGGTTTCTCCTACGAGCAGTACTTC. Translating it yields CTSSGPGTSGGFSYEQYF.

A word on this clonotype: A much larger clone sits a single nucleotide away, making a read error possible. The gene calls are TRBV28 and TRBJ2-7; TRBD2 matches 8 bases. Looked up from germline, CDR1 is MDHEN and CDR2 is SYDVKM. The CDR3 length is 16 residues. CDR3 in DNA: TGTGCCGGCAGTTCGCCTTGGCAGCGGGGGTCCTACGAGCAGTACTTC. Protein product: CAGSSPWQRGSYEQYF.

The chain couples TRBV5-1 to TRBJ2-3; 7 positions agree with TRBD2. The germline V gene has CDR1 SGHRS and CDR2 YFSETQ. The CDR3 has 16 amino acids. With 4 bases clipped from V and 0 bases from J, the junction kept 8 bases outside the gene matches. CDR3: CASSRGGDPSTDTQYF. The CDR3 bases are TGCGCCAGCAGCCGGGGAGGGGACCCTAGCACAGATACGCAGTATTTT.

The chain employs TRBV6-1 and TRBJ2-1; 14 nucleotides agree with TRBD2. This CDR3 contains 17 residues. Looked up from germline, CDR1 is MNHNS and CDR2 is SASEGT. The V gene end was trimmed by 6 bases and the J gene end by 3 bases; junction bases not matched to a gene: 7. For the CDR3, the DNA is TGTGCCAGCAGGCGAGGGACTAGCGGGAGCATCTACAATGAGCAGTTCTTC. Residues: CASRRGTSGSIYNEQFF.

The V call is TRBV6-5, the J call TRBJ2-1; D may be TRBD1 (7 bases). The germline gives CDR1 MNHEY, CDR2 SVGAGI. V was clipped by 2 bases and J by 8 bases, with 13 bases between them. The CDR3 covers 14 residues. DNA of the CDR3: TGTGCCAGCAGTTACGCAGGGGGGTACGATGAGCAGTTCTTC. It encodes CASSYAGGYDEQFF.

J is TRBJ2-4 and V is TRBV7-2; D uncertain. The DNA end is a closer match to TRBJ2-7, so the J assignment may be wrong. The CDR3 is 13 amino acids. Germline-derived CDR1 and CDR2 are SGHTA and FQGNSA. The CDR3 loop is CASSSQPPHEQYF. The CDR3, as DNA: TGTGCCAGCAGCTCCCAGCCCCCCCACGAGCAGTACTTC.

The chain links TRBV14 to TRBJ2-5, with D possibly matching TRBD1 (5 bases). Germline V gives CDR1 SGHDN, CDR2 FVKESK. V was clipped by 4 bases and J by 9 bases, with 12 bases between them. This CDR3 has 12 residues. This chain's CDR3 is CASSRLLGPQYF. As DNA, the CDR3 is TGTGCCAGCAGCCGCCTCCTGGGGCCCCAGTACTTC.

This clonotype came up once. This sequence may be a read error, since a much larger clone differs from it by one base. This chain joins TRBV11-2 and TRBJ1-2; tentatively, D is TRBD1 (5 bases). Germline assignment: CDR1 SGHAT and CDR2 FQNNGV. The CDR3 contains 14 residues. The V and J ends lost 4 bases and 8 bases respectively, with 17 bases between them. The DNA for the CDR3 is TGTGCCAGCAGCTGGGGACCCGGGGCAGCCGGCTACACCTTC. As protein: CASSWGPGAAGYTF.

The CDR3 DNA reads TGTGCCAGCTCCGGTATGCAAGAGACCCAGTACTTC. It yields the protein CASSGMQETQYF. This sequence joins TRBV12-3 or TRBV12-4 and TRBJ2-5; D gene unclear. This CDR3 has 12 residues. V was trimmed by 8 bases and J by 2 bases, leaving 9 bases between them.

This clonotype was observed a few times. This chain links TRBV6-5 with TRBJ1-1, with TRBD1 identical over 9 bases. The CDR3 has 14 residues. Germline V gene lookup returns CDR1 MNHEY and CDR2 SVGAGI. The junction had 2 bases not matched to a gene; V was cut back by 2 bases and J by 4 bases. The CDR3 loop is CASSYGTGFTEAFF. The DNA of the CDR3 is TGTGCCAGCAGTTACGGGACAGGGTTCACTGAAGCTTTCTTT.

The chain uses TRBV10-3 and TRBJ1-2; TRBD1 might be the D (6 bases). Looked up from germline, CDR1 is ENHRY and CDR2 is SYGVKD. The CDR3 has 11 amino acids. V shed 8 bases and J shed 5 bases, with 9 bases lying between them. The CDR3 DNA follows: TGTGCCATCGAGGGGGGTTATGGCTACACCTTC. Translated: CAIEGGYGYTF.

This clonotype was seen more than once but under ten times. The chain combines TRBV12-3 or TRBV12-4 with TRBJ2-3; 7 nucleotides align to TRBD1. Unmatched junction bases numbered 21, after V lost 7 bases and J lost 2 bases. The CDR3 totals 19 residues. The CDR3 here is CASNHNDDTGTDNTDTQYF. The DNA for the CDR3 is TGTGCCAGCAATCACAACGACGACACCGGGACAGACAACACAGATACGCAGTATTTT.

The chain joins TRBV7-9 to TRBJ1-2; TRBD1 matches 7 bases. Per the germline V gene, CDR1 is SEHNR and CDR2 is FQNEAQ (reference sequence). The CDR3 is made up of 13 amino acids. J was trimmed by 8 bases and V by 5 bases; bases with no gene match: 8. The CDR3 DNA is TGTGCCAGCAGCGGGACACAGGGGAGCGGCTACACCTTC. Translating it yields CASSGTQGSGYTF.

This clonotype has just a few counts. The chain carries TRBV28 and TRBJ1-1, with unresolved D. CDR1 is MDHEN and CDR2 is SYDVKM in the germline V gene. CDR3 length: 14 residues. V lost 6 bases to trimming and J lost 1 base, with 12 bases between them. The CDR3 sequence: CASRIGSANTEAFF. CDR3 bases: TGTGCCAGCAGAATCGGGTCGGCGAACACTGAAGCTTTCTTT.

V and J are TRBV6-5 and TRBJ2-5, with 10 positions matching TRBD1. V lost 5 bases and J lost 0; bases outside the gene matches: 3. CDR1 and CDR2 (germline): MNHEY, SVGAGI. This CDR3 has 15 residues. The CDR3 nucleotides are TGTGCCAGCAGTCAGACAGGGGGCTACCAAGAGACCCAGTACTTC. Its protein is CASSQTGGYQETQYF.

The J gene is TRBJ2-3, the V gene TRBV10-3; D unclear. Germline CDR1 and CDR2: ENHRY and SYGVKD. There are 12 residues in the CDR3. Trimming left V 3 bases short and J 3 bases short, with 4 bases between. This CDR3 reads CAISDATDTQYF. The DNA for the CDR3 is TGTGCCATCAGTGACGCAACAGATACGCAGTATTTT.